These T cell receptor beta chains were read from a single sample in a study of regulatory T cells in long-lasting Graves disease. TCRdb re-called the multiplex PCR reads through MiXCR, storing one row per CDR3 protein. The table lists a few hundred thousand distinct CDR3 sequences, 23% of them singletons. The sequencing here drew on peripheral blood mononuclear cells (PBMCs), taken when the disease was refractory, from a patient treated with antithyroid drugs. These receptors were taken from a female donor with Graves disease. Each CDR3 is given with its conserved first and last residue.

length	V	J	CDR3
17	TRBV29-1	TRBJ2-5	CSVEGTDRDRRGETQYF
16	TRBV20-1	TRBJ2-7	CSASIRASGNLNEQYF
15	TRBV5-5	TRBJ1-4	CASSRPGLTAGKLFF
15	TRBV18	TRBJ2-5	CASSLTRDKGETQYF
13	TRBV10-3	TRBJ1-1	CAISEKPSLEAFF
17	TRBV20-1	TRBJ2-7	CSARDYGGLAGASGQYF
13	TRBV10-3	TRBJ1-1	CATHPQENTEAFF
14	TRBV18	TRBJ1-4	CASSPGPYNEKLFF
15	TRBV7-2	TRBJ2-4	CASSLVGTDKNIQYF
13	TRBV2	TRBJ1-1	CASSEYGTVEAFF
15	TRBV7-2	TRBJ2-5	CASSSHGAAQETQYF
15	TRBV5-1	TRBJ2-7	CASSPEREGSYEQYF
15	TRBV11-2	TRBJ2-7	CASSFGSGFSYEQYF
16	TRBV12-5	TRBJ2-3	CASGTGTGGRTDTQYF
12	TRBV20-1	TRBJ2-2	CSADRGRGELFF
12	TRBV5-4	TRBJ2-5	CATEGSEETQYF
15	TRBV7-9	TRBJ1-2	CASSSRGGPGYGYTF
14	TRBV10-3	TRBJ1-1	CAISELRQGEGAFF
15	TRBV20-1	TRBJ1-5	CSARDGSRSNQPQHF
14	TRBV5-1	TRBJ2-7	CASSLDRGPYEQYF
13	TRBV29-1	TRBJ2-7	CSVKDGDPYEQYF
15	TRBV6-5	TRBJ2-2	CASSYAGGRTGELFF
15	TRBV7-3	TRBJ2-3	CASSSLPVSTDTQYF
16	TRBV5-8	TRBJ2-7	CASSLPGRTFPYEQYF
13	TRBV27	TRBJ1-4	CASSGGRTEKLFF
15	TRBV29-1	TRBJ2-5	CSVRGLAGTRETQYF
15	TRBV6-4	TRBJ2-1	CASSGALGGRSEQFF
13	TRBV12-3/TRBV12-4	TRBJ2-2	CASGRGDTGELFF
16	TRBV19	TRBJ1-5	CASSIVTGGGNQPQHF
13	TRBV6-9	TRBJ2-7	CASSSRTNYEQYF
15	TRBV18	TRBJ2-7	CASSPTSGATYEQYF
14	TRBV5-1	TRBJ1-1	CASSFRGVNTEAFF
13	TRBV5-1	TRBJ2-5	CASSLVLAETQYF
15	TRBV20-1	TRBJ2-7	CSAQKGLGGSYEQYF
15	TRBV5-1	TRBJ2-5	CASRPLAEAQETQYF
13	TRBV5-1	TRBJ1-2	CASSQDSNYGYTF
15	TRBV12-3/TRBV12-4	TRBJ1-2	CASSPLGTADYGYTF
16	TRBV5-1	TRBJ1-4	CASSLGDRGRVEKLFF
15	TRBV11-3	TRBJ2-7	CASSLGAANFYEQYF
18	TRBV5-1	TRBJ2-7	CASSLPVDGTGDLYEQYF
16	TRBV12-5	TRBJ2-5	CASGLVLAGYQETQYF
11	TRBV6-1	TRBJ2-7	CASLEAGEQYF
12	TRBV29-1	TRBJ2-7	CSVRLSSYEQYF
15	TRBV4-2	TRBJ2-7	CASSQEGRVPYEQYF
16	TRBV24-1	TRBJ2-5	CATSDRGGQAGETQYF
16	TRBV5-6	TRBJ1-2	CASSQDGRLHLYGYTF
17	TRBV28	TRBJ2-4	CASRHPLYRDFKNIQYF
14	TRBV7-8	TRBJ2-7	CASSLGPLRGEQYF
10	TRBV30	TRBJ2-3	CAWSGDTQYF